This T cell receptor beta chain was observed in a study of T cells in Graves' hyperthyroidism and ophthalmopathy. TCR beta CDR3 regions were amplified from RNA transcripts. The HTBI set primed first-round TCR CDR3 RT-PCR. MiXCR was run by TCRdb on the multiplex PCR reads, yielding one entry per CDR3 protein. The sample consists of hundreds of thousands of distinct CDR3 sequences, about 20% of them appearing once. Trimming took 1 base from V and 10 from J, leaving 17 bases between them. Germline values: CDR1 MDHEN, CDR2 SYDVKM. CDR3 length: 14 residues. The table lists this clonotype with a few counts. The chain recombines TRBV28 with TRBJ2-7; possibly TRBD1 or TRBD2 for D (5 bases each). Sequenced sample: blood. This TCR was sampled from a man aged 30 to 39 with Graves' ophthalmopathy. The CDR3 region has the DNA TGTGCCAGCAGTTTATACCGGGGCCCAATCGACCAGTACTTC. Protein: CASSLYRGPIDQYF.